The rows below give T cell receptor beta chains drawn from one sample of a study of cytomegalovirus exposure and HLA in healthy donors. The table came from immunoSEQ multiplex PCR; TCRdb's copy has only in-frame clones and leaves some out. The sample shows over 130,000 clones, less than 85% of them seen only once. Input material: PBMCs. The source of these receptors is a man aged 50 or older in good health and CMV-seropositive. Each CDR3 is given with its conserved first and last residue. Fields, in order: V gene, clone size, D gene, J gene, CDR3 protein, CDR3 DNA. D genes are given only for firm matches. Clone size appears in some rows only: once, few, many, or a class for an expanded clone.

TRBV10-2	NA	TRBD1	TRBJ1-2	CASRDRDRVGGYTF	TGCGCCAGCAGGGACCGGGACAGGGTCGGTGGCTACACCTTC
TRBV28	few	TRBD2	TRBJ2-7	CASKPDYTGTSGWASYEQYF	TGTGCCAGTAAACCCGACTATACCGGGACTAGCGGATGGGCCTCCTACGAGCAGTACTTC
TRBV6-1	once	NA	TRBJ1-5	CASSEGGPGWHNQPQHF	TGTGCCAGCAGTGAGGGGGGACCAGGGTGGCACAATCAGCCCCAGCATTTT
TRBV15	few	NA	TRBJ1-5	CATSRDPADVNQPQHF	TGTGCCACCAGCAGAGATCCAGCGGATGTCAATCAGCCCCAGCATTTT
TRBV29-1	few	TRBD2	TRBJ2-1	CSVGQVGAGNEQFF	TGCAGCGTTGGGCAGGTGGGAGCGGGGAATGAGCAGTTCTTC
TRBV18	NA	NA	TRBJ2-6	CASSPGVSGANVLTF	TGTGCCAGCTCACCTGGAGTGTCAGGGGCCAACGTCCTGACTTTC
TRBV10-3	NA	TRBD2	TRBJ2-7	CAPQCNRLGREAEQYF	TGTGCCCCCCAGTGTAATCGACTCGGGCGGGAGGCCGAGCAGTACTTC
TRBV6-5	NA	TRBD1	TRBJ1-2	CASSYDHRGALRGYTF	TGTGCCAGCAGTTACGATCACAGGGGCGCCTTAAGGGGCTACACCTTC
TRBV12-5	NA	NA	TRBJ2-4	CASGLVAGKAKNIQYF	TGTGCTAGTGGTTTGGTGGCAGGGAAAGCCAAAAACATTCAGTACTTC
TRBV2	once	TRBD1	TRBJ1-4	CASSEEGSIGGSGKLFF	TGTGCCAGCAGTGAAGAAGGGAGTATAGGGGGCTCGGGAAAACTGTTTTTT
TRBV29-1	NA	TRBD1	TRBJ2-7	CSVVPGGAYEQYF	TGCAGCGTTGTGCCAGGGGGAGCCTACGAGCAGTACTTC
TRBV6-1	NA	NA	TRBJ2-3	CATDPADGTDTQYF	TGTGCCACCGATCCAGCGGACGGCACAGATACGCAGTATTTT
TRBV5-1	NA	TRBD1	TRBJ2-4	CASRRQGGKNIQYF	TGCGCCAGCAGGCGACAGGGTGGGAAAAACATTCAGTACTTC
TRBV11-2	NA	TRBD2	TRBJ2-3	CASSLGGSGSPTDTQYF	TGTGCCAGCAGCTTAGGAGGAAGCGGGAGCCCGACAGATACGCAGTATTTT
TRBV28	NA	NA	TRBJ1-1	CASRTGHLAFF	TGTGCCAGCAGGACGGGACATCTAGCTTTCTTT
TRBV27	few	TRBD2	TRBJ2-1	CASSSTPSGISYNEQFF	TGTGCCAGCAGTAGTACTCCTAGCGGGATCTCCTACAATGAGCAGTTCTTC
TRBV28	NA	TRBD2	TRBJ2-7	CASSFGEGNLYEQYF	TGTGCCAGCAGTTTTGGGGAGGGCAATCTCTACGAGCAGTACTTC
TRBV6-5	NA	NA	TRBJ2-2	CASSYSNRRNTGELFF	TGTGCCAGCAGTTACTCCAACCGGAGGAACACCGGGGAGCTGTTTTTT
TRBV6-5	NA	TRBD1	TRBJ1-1	CASSSRTGGNTEAFF	TGTGCCAGCAGTTCTCGGACAGGGGGCAACACTGAAGCTTTCTTT
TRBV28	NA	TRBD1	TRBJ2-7	CATRVPGTGVHEQYF	TGTGCCACCAGGGTCCCCGGGACAGGGGTTCACGAGCAGTACTTC
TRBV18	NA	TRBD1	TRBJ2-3	CASSADRGTDTQYF	TGTGCCAGCTCAGCAGACAGGGGCACAGATACGCAGTATTTT
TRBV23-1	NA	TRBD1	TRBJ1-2	CASSQPGGGEGGYTF	TGCGCCAGCAGTCAACCCGGAGGGGGCGAAGGTGGCTACACCTTC
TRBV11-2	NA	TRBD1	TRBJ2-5	CASSRRTGGETQYF	TGTGCCAGCAGCCGAAGGACAGGGGGGGAGACCCAGTACTTC
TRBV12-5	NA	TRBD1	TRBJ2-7	CASARPDRGQLYEQYF	TGTGCTAGTGCCCGCCCCGACAGGGGGCAGTTATACGAGCAGTACTTC
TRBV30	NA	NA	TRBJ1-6	CAFGTFGRNSPLHF	TGTGCTTTCGGAACATTCGGCAGGAATTCACCCCTCCACTTT
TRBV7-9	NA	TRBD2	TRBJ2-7	CASSPGRLAGVEQYF	TGTGCCAGCAGCCCCGGTAGACTAGCGGGTGTTGAGCAGTACTTC
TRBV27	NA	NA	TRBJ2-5	CASAGVRETQYF	TGTGCCAGCGCAGGGGTCCGCGAGACCCAGTACTTC
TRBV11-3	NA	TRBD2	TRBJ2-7	CASSSPLRTSGRRTYEQYF	TGTGCCAGCAGCTCCCCCCTTCGGACTAGCGGGAGGCGCACCTACGAGCAGTACTTC
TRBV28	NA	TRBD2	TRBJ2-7	CASSSLGGLVGEQYF	TGTGCCAGCAGTTCCTTGGGAGGGCTTGTGGGCGAGCAGTACTTC
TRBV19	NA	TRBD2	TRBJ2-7	CASSPTPRTSGSYEQYF	TGTGCCAGTAGCCCAACTCCTCGGACTAGCGGGAGTTACGAGCAGTACTTC
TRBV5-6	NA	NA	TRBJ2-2	CASSAQGRGTGELFF	TGTGCCAGCAGCGCCCAGGGGCGCGGAACCGGGGAGCTGTTTTTT
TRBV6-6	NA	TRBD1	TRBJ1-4	CASRLDRGANEKLFF	TGTGCCAGCAGATTAGACAGGGGGGCTAATGAAAAACTGTTTTTT
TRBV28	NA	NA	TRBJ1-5	CASSLGPGNQPQHF	TGTGCCAGCAGTTTAGGGCCAGGGAATCAGCCCCAGCATTTT
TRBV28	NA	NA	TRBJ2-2	CASREGANTGELFF	TGTGCCAGCAGAGAAGGGGCGAATACCGGGGAGCTGTTTTTT
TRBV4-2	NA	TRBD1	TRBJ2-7	CASSQRTGGYEQYF	TGTGCCAGCAGCCAAAGGACAGGGGGCTACGAGCAGTACTTC
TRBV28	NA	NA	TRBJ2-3	CASSLLGSLRVGTDTQYF	TGTGCCAGCAGTTTGCTAGGGAGCCTTCGGGTCGGCACAGATACGCAGTATTTT
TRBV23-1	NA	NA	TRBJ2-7	CASTYPRGLCIYEQYF	TGCGCCAGCACCTATCCTCGGGGACTTTGCATCTACGAGCAGTACTTC
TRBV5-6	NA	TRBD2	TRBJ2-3	CASSLSGSGTQYF	TGTGCCAGCAGTCTCAGCGGGAGCGGTACGCAGTATTTT
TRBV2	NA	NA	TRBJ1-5	CASREEYSNQPQHF	TGTGCCAGCCGGGAGGAATATAGCAATCAGCCCCAGCATTTT
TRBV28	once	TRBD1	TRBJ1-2	CASSPGQPNYGYTF	TGTGCCAGCAGTCCGGGACAGCCTAACTATGGCTACACCTTC
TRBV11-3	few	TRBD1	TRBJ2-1	CASSSGRGPHNEQFF	TGTGCCAGCAGCTCCGGTAGGGGGCCCCACAATGAGCAGTTCTTC
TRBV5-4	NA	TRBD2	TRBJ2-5	CASSFEGGPGETQYF	TGTGCCAGCAGCTTTGAGGGAGGGCCGGGGGAGACCCAGTACTTC
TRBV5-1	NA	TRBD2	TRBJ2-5	CASSLSGTQETQYF	TGCGCCAGCAGCTTGAGCGGGACCCAAGAGACCCAGTACTTC
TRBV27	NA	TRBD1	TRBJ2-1	CASSHRDSRNEQFF	TGTGCCAGCAGTCACCGGGACAGCAGAAATGAGCAGTTCTTC
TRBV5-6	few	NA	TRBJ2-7	CASSSYRPTTYEQYF	TGTGCCAGCAGCTCCTACAGGCCGACCACCTACGAGCAGTACTTC
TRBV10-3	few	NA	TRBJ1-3	CAISVDSSSGNTIYF	TGTGCCATCAGTGTTGACAGTAGCTCTGGAAACACCATATATTTT
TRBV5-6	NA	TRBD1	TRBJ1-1	CASSYRQGAGTEAFF	TGTGCCAGCAGCTACCGACAGGGGGCAGGAACTGAAGCTTTCTTT
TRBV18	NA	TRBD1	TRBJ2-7	CASSPGQSSYEQYF	TGTGCCAGCTCACCGGGACAGAGCTCCTACGAGCAGTACTTC